This T cell receptor beta chain emerged from a study of T cell responses to AZD1222 COVID-19 vaccine. Here immunoSEQ multiplex PCR was the method, and the copy in TCRdb shows in-frame clones only, minus some. The sample yields more than 95,000 clones, 84% seen once. V lost 4 bases and J 11 bases, leaving 18 bases between the germline ends. The CDR3 contains 13 residues. The V gene's germline CDR1 is SGHNT and CDR2 YYREEE (reference sequence). Study findings and constraints: The sample set comprised mostly white British donors with more females, and clonal diversity was possibly underestimated. In the spike-specific TCR repertoire, nearly half reportedly target unmutated variant regions.

Turning to this clone: The antigen is unknown.

This TCR was sampled from an adult who received the AZD1222 COVID-19 vaccine. Sequencing was performed on peripheral blood, taken 28 days after the second AZD1222 dose. The V call is TRBV5-4, the J call TRBJ1-1; perhaps TRBD1 as D (5 bases). The CDR3 protein is CASSLGTHERAFF. CDR3 nucleotide sequence: TGTGCCAGCAGCCTAGGGACGCACGAGCGGGCTTTCTTT.